These 13 T cell receptor beta chains share one sample of origin, sequenced in a study of radiotherapy plus CTLA-4 blockade in lung cancer. TCRdb keeps only in-frame clones here, not all; method: immunoSEQ multiplex PCR. The table records about 99,000 clones, roughly 88% of them present only once. The source was peripheral blood, collected from a patient treated with radiotherapy plus ipilimumab. These receptors all stem from a human donor with non-small cell lung cancer that progressed on radiotherapy plus ipilimumab.

V gene TRBV7-8 combines with J gene TRBJ1-1, with D possibly being TRBD1 (5 bases). Germline values: CDR1 SGHVS, CDR2 FQNEAQ. Trimming pared 1 base from V and 1 base from J, leaving 10 bases between. There are 15 residues in the CDR3. The CDR3 DNA follows: TGTGCCAGCAGCTTAGTTCCAGGGCAGAACACTGAAGCTTTCTTT. Its protein is CASSLVPGQNTEAFF.

The gene calls are TRBV27 and TRBJ1-1, with no clear D. Germline V gene sequence: CDR1 MNHEY, CDR2 SMNVEV (reference sequence). CDR3 length equals 11 residues. Trimming left V 8 bases short and J 2 bases short, with 6 bases between. The CDR3 nucleotides read TGTGCCAGCCGGCGAAACACTGAAGCTTTCTTT. It is translated as CASRRNTEAFF.

This chain uses TRBV10-1 with TRBJ2-1; tentative D call: TRBD2 (6 bases). The germline CDR1 and CDR2 sequences are WNHNN and SYGVQD (reference sequence). The CDR3 spans 15 residues. V was shortened by 6 bases and J by 0 bases, with 12 bases between the two germline ends. CDR3 sequence (DNA): TGCGCCAGCAGCGGCGGGATTTCCTCCTACAATGAGCAGTTCTTC. Translation: CASSGGISSYNEQFF.

The CDR3, as DNA: TGTGCCAGCAGTGAAGCGCGTGGGACCCAGGTCCAGCCCCAGCATTTT. Translation: CASSEARGTQVQPQHF. The rearrangement uses TRBV2 and TRBJ1-5; D may be TRBD1 (5 bases). V lost 0 bases, J lost 7 bases, and 16 bases lay in between. CDR3 length equals 16 residues. Germline V CDR1 and CDR2: SNHLY, FYNNEI.

This clone was found once. The J gene is TRBJ1-1, the V gene TRBV30, with a possible D match to TRBD1 (5 bases). Germline values: CDR1 GTSNPN, CDR2 SVGIG (reference sequence). The length of the CDR3 is 10 residues. The V and J ends lost 5 bases and 11 bases respectively, with 12 bases between them. The CDR3 here is CAWGALGAFF. Here the CDR3 DNA reads TGTGCCTGGGGGGCCCTCGGGGCTTTCTTT.

The J gene is TRBJ2-5, the V gene TRBV5-1, with TRBD1 matching over 7 bases. Trimming took 2 bases from V and 4 from J; bases not matched to a gene: 8. Germline assignment: CDR1 SGHRS and CDR2 YFSETQ. The length of the CDR3 is 15 residues. The CDR3 reads CASSLQGSVGETQYF. As DNA, the CDR3 is TGCGCCAGCAGCTTACAGGGGTCGGTTGGAGAGACCCAGTACTTC.

This chain connects TRBV11-2 to TRBJ1-1, with D unresolved. From germline, CDR1 is SGHAT and CDR2 FQNNGV. The CDR3 is 13 residues long. Trimming stripped 0 bases from V and 10 bases from J, with 12 bases between. CDR3 bases: TGTGCCAGCAGCTTAGAATACTCGGGTGGAGCTTTCTTT. Encoded protein: CASSLEYSGGAFF.

The V call is TRBV4-1, the J call TRBJ2-7; D unresolved. V lost 4 bases and J 2 bases, leaving 12 bases between the germline ends. CDR3 length: 14 residues. Germline V gene data show CDR1 as MGHRA and CDR2 as YSYEKL. This CDR3 is CASSPPFRTYEQYF. CDR3 DNA: TGCGCCAGCAGCCCTCCATTCAGAACCTACGAGCAGTACTTC.

As DNA, the CDR3 is TGTGCCAGCAGCTTGGCCAGCGGGGTCTCCTACAATGAGCAGTTCTTC. Translating it yields CASSLASGVSYNEQFF. The J gene is TRBJ2-1, the V gene TRBV5-4, with 7 positions matching TRBD2. The CDR3 has 16 amino acids. CDR1 and CDR2 from the germline V gene are SGHNT and YYREEE (reference sequence). V lost 0 bases to trimming and J lost 0 bases; unmatched junction nucleotides: 3.

This chain joins TRBV6-1 and TRBJ2-1, with 8 positions matching TRBD2. The V gene end was trimmed by 0 bases and the J gene end by 3 bases; junction bases not matched to a gene: 4. The germline CDR1 and CDR2 sequences are MNHNS and SASEGT. The CDR3 consists of 16 residues. The CDR3 coding sequence is TGTGCCAGCAGTGAAGCGCTGGGACTAGGCTACAATGAGCAGTTCTTC. It yields the protein CASSEALGLGYNEQFF.

The chain recombines TRBV27 with TRBJ2-1; maybe TRBD2 (6 bases). The V end lost 8 bases, the J end lost 9 bases, and 17 bases lay between the germline ends. The CDR3 runs to 13 residues. The V gene's germline CDR1 is MNHEY and CDR2 SMNVEV (reference sequence). In DNA, the CDR3 is TGTGCCAGCGGGCTGGAGGGTAGCGGTGAGCAGTTCTTC. This encodes CASGLEGSGEQFF.

This clone has a handful of counts. V gene TRBV4-1 combines with J gene TRBJ2-7, with D hard to call. V was shortened by 4 bases and J by 9 bases, with 19 bases between the two germline ends. The CDR3 consists of 14 residues. The germline gives CDR1 MGHRA, CDR2 YSYEKL. CDR3 amino acids: CASSRMTSSGGQYF. For the CDR3, the DNA is TGCGCCAGCAGCCGGATGACCTCATCAGGTGGGCAGTACTTC.

The genes are TRBV5-6 and TRBJ2-7, with TRBD2 as a possible D gene (5 bases). Germline CDR1 SGHDT, CDR2 YYEEEE. The CDR3 loop spans 15 amino acids. Trimming took 2 bases from V and 0 from J, leaving 12 bases between them. The CDR3 spells CASSLLDRLSYEQYF. The CDR3, as DNA: TGTGCCAGCAGCTTACTAGATAGACTCTCCTACGAGCAGTACTTC.